This T cell receptor beta chain is from a study of T cell responses to AZD1222 COVID-19 vaccine. Produced via immunoSEQ multiplex PCR; TCRdb's table is partial and in-frame only. The top ten hold 2.5% to 3% of the sample, which has some 140,000 clones, around 93% seen once. Details on this clone: Antigen specificity is unknown.

The study, taken as a whole, reports: Among those given AZD1222, only 5 to 7 were seropositive at baseline.

The sequenced sample was peripheral blood, obtained on day 0 of AZD1222 vaccination. The TCR sequence derives from an adult in good health.

CDR3 in amino acids: CASSPGDYRELFF. CDR3 DNA: TGTGCCAGCTCACCGGGGGATTACAGGGAGCTGTTTTTT. The rearrangement uses TRBV18 and TRBJ2-2; tentatively, D is TRBD1 or TRBD2 (5 bases each). Germline V CDR1 and CDR2: KGHSH, LQKENI. Trimming removed 3 bases from V and 9 bases from J, with 11 bases in between. This CDR3 has 13 amino acids.